These 27 T cell receptor beta chains originate from one sample sequenced in a study of cytomegalovirus exposure and HLA in healthy donors. In the PCR, 60 Vbeta and 13 Jbeta primers were used. Profiling relied on immunoSEQ multiplex PCR, and the TCRdb table lists in-frame clones only, not all of them. The sample contains about 97,000 clones, 75% to 90% of which appear only once. The sample taken for sequencing was PBMCs. These receptors were collected from a man aged 40-55 years in good health and CMV-seronegative.

The rearrangement joins TRBV7-2 to TRBJ2-7, with 8 bases aligning to TRBD1. The V gene end was trimmed by 3 bases and the J gene end by 2 bases; junction bases not matched to a gene: 18. The CDR3 spans 19 residues. Germline V CDR1 and CDR2: SGHTA, FQGNSA. The chain's CDR3 is CASSFKVDVFRTGPYEQYF. CDR3 sequence (DNA): TGTGCCAGCAGCTTTAAGGTGGATGTATTCCGGACAGGGCCCTACGAGCAGTACTTC.

This clone was seen only a few times. This sequence joins TRBV19 and TRBJ1-1; 7 nucleotides agree with TRBD1. The V gene end was trimmed by 2 bases and the J gene end by 5 bases; junction bases not matched to a gene: 2. Germline CDR1 and CDR2: LNHDA and SQIVND (reference sequence). The CDR3 contains 13 residues. CDR3: CASSINRGTEAFF. The CDR3 bases are TGTGCCAGTAGTATAAACAGGGGAACTGAAGCTTTCTTT.

V gene TRBV5-6 combines with J gene TRBJ1-2; 9 bases map to TRBD1. This CDR3 contains 17 residues. The germline CDR1 and CDR2 sequences are SGHDT and YYEEEE. The trim removed 0 bases at V and 0 bases at J, leaving 6 bases unmatched. The DNA of the CDR3 is TGTGCCAGCAGCTTGGCCGGGGGACAGGGATCTAACTATGGCTACACCTTC. Amino acids: CASSLAGGQGSNYGYTF.

This sequence joins TRBV9 and TRBJ1-2; a possible D gene is TRBD1 (5 bases). V was shortened by 2 bases and J by 8 bases, with 10 bases between the two germline ends. Germline V lookup: CDR1 SGDLS, CDR2 YYNGEE. The CDR3 spans 12 residues. CDR3 sequence (DNA): TGTGCCAGCAGCGTCGCAGGGAGGGGCTACACCTTC. It is translated as CASSVAGRGYTF.

This chain joins TRBV19 and TRBJ1-1, with TRBD1 matching 7 bases. The length of the CDR3 is 15 residues. V lost 6 bases and J lost 5; bases outside the gene matches: 12. Germline loops: CDR1 LNHDA, CDR2 SQIVND (reference sequence). The chain's CDR3 is CASSPETGVGTEAFF. The CDR3 nucleotides read TGTGCCAGTAGCCCCGAAACAGGGGTAGGGACTGAAGCTTTCTTT.

The gene calls are TRBV20-1 and TRBJ1-4, with D perhaps TRBD1 (5 bases). Between the trimmed V and J ends, which lost 7 bases and 6 bases, there was a span of 9 bases. Germline CDR1 and CDR2: DFQATT and SNEGSKA (reference sequence). CDR3 length: 11 residues. Here the CDR3 reads CSGRGYEKLFF. CDR3 bases: TGCAGTGGGAGGGGTTATGAAAAACTGTTTTTT.

The chain joins TRBV27 to TRBJ1-2; 8 positions agree with TRBD1. Germline V gives CDR1 MNHEY, CDR2 SMNVEV (reference sequence). V lost 0 bases to trimming and J lost 5 bases; unmatched junction nucleotides: 2. The CDR3 contains 14 residues. The CDR3 sequence is CASSLSGQGYGYTF. The DNA for the CDR3 is TGTGCCAGCAGTTTATCCGGACAGGGATATGGCTACACCTTC.

In this sample, this clone turned up a few times. The chain uses TRBV9 and TRBJ1-1; D perhaps matches TRBD1 (5 bases). The CDR3 totals 12 residues. Trimming took off 4 bases at V and 5 bases at J, with 9 bases between the two ends. Germline CDR1 SGDLS, CDR2 YYNGEE. In DNA form, the CDR3 reads TGTGCCAGCAGCTCGCGGGGGACTGAAGCTTTCTTT. Encoded protein: CASSSRGTEAFF. Drawing the rest from reference TRBV9 and TRBJ1-1, the complete variable domain is DSGVTQTPKHLITATGQRVTLRCSPRSGDLSVYWYQQSLDQGLQFLIQYYNGEERAKGNILERFSAQQFPDLHSELNLSSLELGDSALYFCASSSRGTEAFFGQGTRLTVV.

The J gene is TRBJ2-7, the V gene TRBV9; possibly TRBD2 for D (5 bases). This CDR3 has 14 residues. Germline V gene lookup returns CDR1 SGDLS and CDR2 YYNGEE. Between the trimmed V and J ends, which lost 3 bases and 2 bases, there was a span of 12 bases. This chain's CDR3 is CASSGTGRAYEQYF. DNA of the CDR3: TGTGCCAGCAGCGGGACGGGAAGAGCCTACGAGCAGTACTTC.

The chain carries TRBV5-1 and TRBJ1-4; maybe TRBD1 (6 bases). Trimming took 4 bases from V and 8 from J, leaving 18 bases between them. CDR1 and CDR2 from the germline V gene are SGHRS and YFSETQ. This CDR3 is built from 15 residues. The CDR3 loop is CASSIQGLGREKLFF. CDR3 DNA: TGCGCCAGCAGCATACAGGGCCTAGGCAGGGAAAAACTGTTTTTT.

The chain combines TRBV6-5 with TRBJ2-2; 7 nucleotides line up with TRBD2. This CDR3 is built from 13 residues. Germline V gene data show CDR1 as MNHEY and CDR2 as SVGAGI. V lost 5 bases to trimming and J lost 7 bases; unmatched junction nucleotides: 4. CDR3 nucleotides: TGTGCCAGCAGTCGGGGGGTCGGCGGGGAGCTGTTTTTT. Protein sequence: CASSRGVGGELFF.

The gene calls are TRBV18 and TRBJ1-1; D is perhaps TRBD1 (6 bases). The CDR3 consists of 13 residues. Germline CDR1 KGHSH, CDR2 LQKENI. V was shortened by 3 bases and J by 4 bases, with 9 bases between the two germline ends. In DNA form, the CDR3 reads TGTGCCAGCTCACCGAGCAGGGGCACTGAAGCTTTCTTT. Amino acids: CASSPSRGTEAFF.

V and J are TRBV10-3 and TRBJ2-2; 9 bases are shared with TRBD1. Per germline, CDR1 ENHRY and CDR2 SYGVKD. With V trimmed by 4 bases and J by 2 bases, 5 bases remained unmatched. The CDR3 extends over 16 amino acids. CDR3 in DNA: TGTGCCATCAGTGGGGACAGGGAAATTAACACCGGGGAGCTGTTTTTT. Its translation: CAISGDREINTGELFF.

The genes are TRBV7-6 and TRBJ2-5; 8 nucleotides align to TRBD1. CDR1 and CDR2 from the germline V gene are SGHVS and FNYEAQ. The J segment lost 5 bases and the V segment lost 5 bases, leaving 13 bases of the junction unmatched. The CDR3 sequence is 16 residues long. CDR3 nucleotides: TGTGCCAGCAGCCCCCCTTGGACAGGGAACGAGGAGACCCAGTACTTC. This sequence encodes CASSPPWTGNEETQYF.

The rearrangement uses TRBV30 and TRBJ1-4; the D is unclear. The CDR3 spans 14 residues. Between the trimmed V and J ends, which lost 0 bases and 1 base, there was a span of 6 bases. CDR1 is GTSNPN, CDR2 SVGIG, per germline (reference sequence). The CDR3 is CAWSVGLTNEKLFF. The CDR3 coding sequence is TGTGCCTGGAGTGTAGGACTAACTAATGAAAAACTGTTTTTT.

The chain uses TRBV15 and TRBJ1-2; TRBD1 might be the D (6 bases). The CDR3 contains 19 residues. Germline CDR1 reads LNHNV; CDR2 reads YYDKDF (reference sequence). The V gene lost 1 base and the J gene lost 2 bases, with 23 bases spanning the gap. In DNA form, the CDR3 reads TGTGCCACCAGCAGAGGACACAGGGCCCCACTTGACTTAAACTATGGCTACACCTTC. It specifies CATSRGHRAPLDLNYGYTF.

The chain combines TRBV7-3 with TRBJ1-3, with no clear D. In germline, CDR1 is SGHTA, CDR2 FQGTGA. The CDR3 is 18 residues long. V lost 1 base, J lost 0 bases, and 16 bases lay in between. CDR3 DNA sequence: TGTGCCAGCAGCTTAAGCCCTCCAACAGTCGCCTCTGGAAACACCATATATTTT. It codes for CASSLSPPTVASGNTIYF.

This clone was detected only a few times. J is TRBJ1-6 and V is TRBV28; 8 bases agree with TRBD1. The CDR3 has 15 amino acids. CDR1 and CDR2 from the germline V gene are MDHEN and SYDVKM. The junction had 8 bases not matched to a gene; V was cut back by 3 bases and J by 10 bases. The CDR3 region is CASSLARTGQSPLHF. CDR3 nucleotides: TGTGCCAGCAGTTTGGCTCGGACAGGGCAGTCACCCCTCCACTTT.

V is TRBV27 and J is TRBJ1-1; D might be TRBD1 (5 bases). CDR3 length equals 13 residues. Deletions cut 6 bases from V and 7 bases from J, with 15 bases between. Germline values: CDR1 MNHEY, CDR2 SMNVEV (reference sequence). The CDR3 region is CASRHPGLGEAFF. The CDR3 DNA reads as TGTGCCAGCAGACACCCGGGACTGGGTGAAGCTTTCTTT.

The chain uses TRBV27 and TRBJ1-5, with TRBD1 matching 9 bases. Germline-derived CDR1 and CDR2 are MNHEY and SMNVEV (reference sequence). The CDR3 runs to 17 residues. V gave up 5 bases and J gave up 2 bases; unmatched junction bases: 10. The CDR3 DNA reads as TGTGCCAGCAGTCGACAGGGGGATTTAGCAGGCAATCAGCCCCAGCATTTT. Its translation is CASSRQGDLAGNQPQHF.

V gene TRBV6-5 combines with J gene TRBJ1-2; 8 nucleotides line up with TRBD1. Losses at the gene ends were 0 bases for V and 9 bases for J; bases not matched to a gene: 3. The CDR3 runs to 13 residues. The germline gives CDR1 MNHEY, CDR2 SVGAGI. The CDR3 region is CASSYSGQGRYTF. CDR3 sequence (DNA): TGTGCCAGCAGTTACTCCGGACAGGGCCGCTACACCTTC.

The rearrangement joins TRBV27 to TRBJ2-3, with D unresolved. This CDR3 region has 12 residues. With 2 bases removed from V and 6 bases from J, the gap between germline ends came to 6 bases. The germline V gene has CDR1 MNHEY and CDR2 SMNVEV (reference sequence). CDR3 protein: CASSLNRDTQYF. The CDR3 DNA follows: TGTGCCAGCAGTTTAAATCGGGATACGCAGTATTTT.

The V and J genes are TRBV28 and TRBJ1-2, with a tentative D call TRBD1 (6 bases). Trimming removed 0 bases at V and 8 bases at J, with 10 bases between. The CDR3 spans 13 residues. Germline lookup yields CDR1 MDHEN and CDR2 SYDVKM. The CDR3 is CASSLWTQGGYTF. The CDR3 nucleotides read TGTGCCAGCAGTTTATGGACCCAGGGGGGCTACACCTTC.

The chain combines TRBV29-1 with TRBJ2-1; TRBD2 matches at 7 bases. V gave up 6 bases and J gave up 8 bases; unmatched junction bases: 4. Germline-derived CDR1 and CDR2 are SQVTM and ANQGSEA. CDR3 length: 11 residues. CDR3 residues: CSVGGMDEQFF. The DNA of the CDR3 is TGCAGCGTGGGGGGGATGGATGAGCAGTTCTTC.

This chain uses TRBV2 with TRBJ2-3, with 15 bases matching TRBD2. Germline loops: CDR1 SNHLY, CDR2 FYNNEI. V was clipped by 6 bases and J by 6 bases; unmatched bases: 4. The CDR3 extends over 15 amino acids. CDR3 residues: CASRGLAGGRDTQYF. In DNA form, the CDR3 reads TGTGCCAGCAGAGGACTAGCGGGGGGGCGGGATACGCAGTATTTT.

The chain combines TRBV27 with TRBJ2-3; 13 positions agree with TRBD2. This CDR3 has 16 residues. J lost 3 bases, V lost 5 bases, and 5 bases had no gene match. CDR1 and CDR2 (germline): MNHEY, SMNVEV (reference sequence). The CDR3 DNA is TGTGCCAGCAGTGAGAGGGGACTAGCGGGGACAGATACGCAGTATTTT. This encodes CASSERGLAGTDTQYF.

V is TRBV7-3 and J is TRBJ2-6; TRBD2 matches at 7 bases. This CDR3 region has 17 residues. CDR1 and CDR2 from the germline V gene are SGHTA and FQGTGA. The junction had 3 bases not matched to a gene; V was cut back by 1 base and J by 0 bases. CDR3 region: CASSLRGGSSGANVLTF. CDR3 sequence (DNA): TGTGCCAGCAGCTTAAGGGGGGGGAGCTCTGGGGCCAACGTCCTGACTTTC.